Each of the 26 T cell receptor beta chains below was sequenced from the same sample in a study of blood T cells in healthy people across ages. A sample-barcoded 5' primer and a J-beta primer mix were used in a second PCR of about 7 to 12 cycles. TCRdb processed the 5' RACE reads anew with MiXCR; each CDR3 protein has one entry. The sample includes over 1,500,000 distinct CDR3 sequences, 39% of them seen just once. The specimen sequenced was blood. The receptors shown here come from a human donor in good health.

This chain joins TRBV4-1 and TRBJ2-1; D uncertain. Per germline, CDR1 MGHRA and CDR2 YSYEKL. The V end was cut by 1 base, the J end by 2 bases, with 15 bases between. The CDR3 is 17 amino acids. CDR3 sequence (DNA): TGCGCCAGCAGCCAAGGGCTGAAGGATTTTCCCTACAATGAGCAGTTCTTC. Translated, it gives CASSQGLKDFPYNEQFF.

This rearrangement joins TRBV20-1 to TRBJ2-7; D unresolved. CDR1 DFQATT and CDR2 SNEGSKA come from the germline V gene (reference sequence). V lost 3 bases to trimming and J lost 5 bases, with 11 bases between them. The CDR3 is 12 amino acids. This CDR3 is CSASLRVHEQYF. Here the CDR3 DNA reads TGCAGTGCTAGTTTGCGCGTTCACGAGCAGTACTTC.

This chain connects TRBV7-9 to TRBJ1-1; TRBD1 might be the D (5 bases). Germline values: CDR1 SEHNR, CDR2 FQNEAQ (reference sequence). Trimming stripped 4 bases from V and 4 bases from J, with 28 bases between. The CDR3 consists of 19 residues. The CDR3 DNA follows: TGTGCCAGCAGCTCCCGCCGAGGGGTCGGCCCCCCTTTTGGCACTGAAGCTTTCTTT. It codes for CASSSRRGVGPPFGTEAFF. The entire variable domain, with the rest obtained from reference TRBV7-9 and TRBJ1-1, is as follows: DTGVSQNPRHKITKRGQNVTFRCDPISEHNRLYWYRQTLGQGPEFLTYFQNEAQLEKSRLLSDRFSAERPKGSFSTLEIQRTEQGDSAMYLCASSSRRGVGPPFGTEAFFGQGTRLTVV.

J is TRBJ1-1 and V is TRBV7-3, with D perhaps matching TRBD1 (5 bases). Germline-derived CDR1 and CDR2 are SGHTA and FQGTGA. V lost 6 bases and J 1 base, leaving 12 bases between the germline ends. CDR3 length: 14 amino acids. The CDR3 bases are TGTGCCAGCAGGGCAACAGGAGGGAACACTGAAGCTTTCTTT. Amino acid sequence: CASRATGGNTEAFF.

V and J are TRBV6-2 or TRBV6-3 and TRBJ2-1, with 10 bases identical to TRBD2. J gave up 9 bases and V 6 bases, and 8 bases lay outside the gene matches. The CDR3 extends over 14 amino acids. Germline CDR1 is MNHEY and CDR2 is SVGEGT. The CDR3 DNA is TGTGCCAGCAGCAACCTAGCGGGGGTGGGTGAGCAGTTCTTC. This encodes CASSNLAGVGEQFF.

The V call is TRBV12-3 or TRBV12-4, the J call TRBJ2-3; D is perhaps TRBD1 (5 bases). Trimming stripped 7 bases from V and 1 base from J, with 9 bases between. CDR3 length: 13 amino acids. DNA for the CDR3: TGTGCCAGCAAGGGGCCGCGCACAGATACGCAGTATTTT. Translating it yields CASKGPRTDTQYF.

This clonotype came up many times. The CDR3 region is CSARASAVYEQYF. CDR3 DNA sequence: TGCAGTGCTAGAGCCTCGGCGGTCTACGAGCAGTACTTC. The chain couples TRBV20-1 to TRBJ2-7; D remains ambiguous. The CDR3 contains 13 residues. CDR1 is DFQATT, CDR2 SNEGSKA, per germline (reference sequence). With 1 base removed from V and 3 bases from J, the gap between germline ends came to 10 bases.

V gene TRBV20-1 combines with J gene TRBJ2-3, with D possibly matching TRBD1 (5 bases). V was shortened by 7 bases and J by 1 base, with 12 bases between the two germline ends. The CDR3 covers 13 residues. Per germline, CDR1 DFQATT and CDR2 SNEGSKA (reference sequence). The CDR3 protein is CSVQDTGTDTQYF. The CDR3 nucleotides are TGCAGTGTCCAGGACACGGGCACAGATACGCAGTATTTT.

The chain combines TRBV12-5 with TRBJ1-6, with D perhaps matching TRBD1 (6 bases). This CDR3 contains 16 residues. Germline V lookup: CDR1 LGHNT, CDR2 FRNRAP. Deletions cut 4 bases from V and 0 bases from J, with 10 bases between. This CDR3 is CASGSGQSSYNSPLHF. In DNA form, the CDR3 reads TGTGCTAGTGGTTCCGGACAGAGCTCCTATAATTCACCCCTCCACTTT. The entire variable domain, with the rest obtained from reference TRBV12-5 and TRBJ1-6, is as follows: DARVTQTPRHKVTEMGQEVTMRCQPILGHNTVFWYRQTMMQGLELLAYFRNRAPLDDSGMPKDRFSAEMPDATLATLKIQPSEPRDSAVYFCASGSGQSSYNSPLHFGNGTRLTVT.

Points on this clonotype: One junction end does not reproduce the germline sequence, and a read error may be involved. V gene TRBV29-1 combines with J gene TRBJ1-1, with D tentatively TRBD1 (6 bases). CDR3 size: 13 residues. The V gene's germline CDR1 is SQVTM and CDR2 ANQGSEA. The CDR3 coding sequence is TGCAGCGTTCAAGAGGGGAGGGGGACTGAAGCTTTCTTT. It specifies CSVQEGRGTEAFF.

The chain employs TRBV6-4 and TRBJ2-3, with TRBD2 matching over 14 bases. CDR3 length equals 15 residues. Trimming took 7 bases from V and 4 from J; bases not matched to a gene: 4. Germline lookup yields CDR1 MRHNA and CDR2 SNTAGT. The CDR3 DNA sequence: TGTGCCAGCATTTTGACTAGCGGGGGGGCAGATACGCAGTATTTT. Translating gives CASILTSGGADTQYF.

In DNA, the CDR3 is TGTGCCAGCTTGTGGCAGGGGGGTCAGCCCCAGCATTTT. It encodes CASLWQGGQPQHF. The chain links TRBV6-1 to TRBJ1-5, with 7 bases matching TRBD1. Germline-derived CDR1 and CDR2 are MNHNS and SASEGT. V was pared by 8 bases and J by 6 bases, with 7 bases of the junction left unmatched. The CDR3 loop spans 13 amino acids.

This clonotype was seen ten or more times. The V gene is TRBV20-1, the J gene TRBJ2-7; D is tentatively TRBD1 or TRBD2 (5 bases each). The CDR3 covers 13 residues. Germline CDR1 reads DFQATT; CDR2 reads SNEGSKA (reference sequence). Trimming shortened V by 5 bases and J by 0 bases, and 11 bases separated the two germline ends. CDR3 protein: CSAGGPSSYEQYF. As DNA, the CDR3 is TGCAGTGCTGGGGGTCCGAGCTCCTACGAGCAGTACTTC.

The table lists this clonotype with many counts. The gene calls are TRBV6-2 or TRBV6-3 and TRBJ2-3, with TRBD2 matching over 12 bases. This CDR3 is built from 13 residues. The V segment lost 8 bases and the J segment 3 bases; nucleotides outside the gene matches: 0. CDR1 is MNHEY and CDR2 is SVGEGT in the germline V gene. The CDR3 DNA sequence: TGTGCCAGCGGACTAGCGGGGACAGATACGCAGTATTTT. Protein: CASGLAGTDTQYF.

The chain couples TRBV7-9 to TRBJ1-3; D gene unclear. Germline V gene data show CDR1 as SEHNR and CDR2 as FQNEAQ (reference sequence). The CDR3 runs 16 residues. V was clipped by 5 bases and J by 2 bases, with 16 bases between them. CDR3 in DNA: TGTGCCAGCAGCAAGAGCGTCGTGAGAGCTGGAAACACCATATATTTT. It specifies CASSKSVVRAGNTIYF.

The rearrangement uses TRBV4-2 and TRBJ1-2; no firm D call. CDR3 length: 15 amino acids. CDR1 is LGHNA, CDR2 YNFKEQ, per germline. Trimming removed 0 bases from V and 3 bases from J, with 11 bases in between. The CDR3: CASSQEGFYDYGYTF. The CDR3 region has the DNA TGTGCCAGCAGCCAAGAAGGGTTCTATGACTATGGCTACACCTTC.

The rearrangement joins TRBV7-2 to TRBJ1-2; 7 nucleotides align to TRBD1. With V trimmed by 2 bases and J by 6 bases, 6 bases remained unmatched. Germline CDR1 SGHTA, CDR2 FQGNSA. The CDR3 covers 14 residues. The CDR3, as DNA: TGTGCCAGCAGCTTACACAGGGGAGATAATGGCTACACCTTC. It specifies CASSLHRGDNGYTF.

This clonotype showed up just a few times. The junction departs from the called germline gene at one end, perhaps through a read error. CDR3 nucleotide sequence: TGTGCTAGCAGCATGGAGGGCTATCCGTCGAATGAGCAGTTCTTC. This translates into CASSMEGYPSNEQFF. The V and J genes are TRBV7-7 and TRBJ2-1, with a weak D call TRBD2 (6 bases). Looked up from germline, CDR1 is SSHAT and CDR2 is FNYEAQ (reference sequence). This CDR3 has 15 amino acids.

The V call is TRBV9, the J call TRBJ1-2; D gene unclear. Germline loops: CDR1 SGDLS, CDR2 YYNGEE. The CDR3 contains 13 residues. The V gene lost 3 bases and the J gene lost 2 bases, with 8 bases spanning the gap. CDR3 residues: CASSESHNYGYTF. CDR3 DNA sequence: TGTGCCAGCAGCGAGTCCCACAACTATGGCTACACCTTC.

This clonotype was seen more than once but under ten times. The chain uses TRBV29-1 and TRBJ1-5; 7 bases align to TRBD1. V gave up 5 bases and J gave up 3 bases; unmatched junction bases: 4. Germline CDR1 reads SQVTM; CDR2 reads ANQGSEA. The CDR3 contains 13 residues. The CDR3, as DNA: TGCAGCGTTTCGACAGGGCTCAATCAGCCCCAGCATTTT. It encodes CSVSTGLNQPQHF.

The rearrangement joins TRBV19 to TRBJ2-1, with D perhaps TRBD2 (5 bases). CDR1 is LNHDA and CDR2 is SQIVND in the germline V gene (reference sequence). V was cut by 3 bases and J by 0 bases, with 12 bases left in between. The CDR3 spans 16 residues. This chain's CDR3 is CASSIYGDSSYNEQFF. The CDR3 region has the DNA TGTGCCAGTAGTATTTACGGGGATAGCTCCTACAATGAGCAGTTCTTC.

This chain connects TRBV5-1 to TRBJ2-3; D not certain. Trimming cost V 4 bases and J 2 bases, with 14 bases left between them. Germline V lookup: CDR1 SGHRS, CDR2 YFSETQ. The CDR3 length is 15 residues. CDR3 loop: CASSRADTDTDTQYF. CDR3 coding DNA: TGCGCCAGCAGCCGGGCCGACACGGACACAGATACGCAGTATTTT.

The chain carries TRBV7-2 and TRBJ2-7, with TRBD2 identical over 12 bases. The J call is uncertain, as TRBJ2-5 better fits the DNA end. Germline CDR1 and CDR2: SGHTA and FQGNSA. This CDR3 is 15 amino acids long. The CDR3 DNA is TGTGCCAGCAGCTTTTATCTAGCGGGGGGGGAGACCCAGTACTTC. This translates into CASSFYLAGGETQYF.

This clonotype came up once. The chain combines TRBV29-1 with TRBJ2-3; 12 bases are a match to TRBD2. CDR1 is SQVTM and CDR2 is ANQGSEA in the germline V gene. The CDR3 extends over 15 amino acids. V lost 3 bases, J lost 6 bases, and 7 bases stayed unmatched. The CDR3 reads CSVERLAGGRDTQYF. CDR3 coding DNA: TGCAGCGTTGAGCGCCTAGCGGGGGGGCGGGATACGCAGTATTTT.

The V call is TRBV5-1, the J call TRBJ1-5, with TRBD1 matching over 7 bases. Germline-derived CDR1 and CDR2 are SGHRS and YFSETQ. The junction had 7 bases not matched to a gene; V was cut back by 4 bases and J by 9 bases. This CDR3 contains 13 residues. As DNA, the CDR3 is TGCGCCAGCAGCCCGACAGGGACTGGGCCCCAGCATTTT. Translated, it gives CASSPTGTGPQHF.

This chain joins TRBV20-1 and TRBJ2-3; D unclear. In germline, CDR1 is DFQATT, CDR2 SNEGSKA (reference sequence). This CDR3 has 13 amino acids. V lost 1 base to trimming and J lost 4 bases, with 9 bases between them. The CDR3 sequence is CSARGRMSDTQYF. The CDR3 region has the DNA TGCAGTGCTAGAGGAAGGATGTCAGATACGCAGTATTTT.